A single sample gave rise to the 24 T cell receptor beta chains below, sequenced in a study of T cells in Graves' hyperthyroidism and ophthalmopathy. The TCR beta CDR3 regions underwent amplification using RNA transcripts as the source. During a first-round RT-PCR of the TCR CDR3, the HTBI primer set was used. MiXCR, applied by TCRdb to the multiplex PCR reads, yields one record per CDR3 protein. The sample consists of approximately 420,000 distinct CDR3 sequences, roughly 13% of them appearing once. Source material: blood. The source of these receptors is a woman aged 18-29 years with Graves' hyperthyroidism.

This clonotype was recorded many times. V usage is TRBV28 and J usage is TRBJ2-7; the D gene is possibly TRBD1 (6 bases). V was shortened by 5 bases and J by 1 base, with 15 bases between the two germline ends. This CDR3 contains 15 residues. CDR1 and CDR2 from the germline V gene are MDHEN and SYDVKM. The CDR3 spells CASSEFKQGSYEQYF. In DNA, the CDR3 is TGTGCCAGCAGTGAATTTAAGCAGGGGTCCTACGAGCAGTACTTC.

This clonotype was seen ten or more times. This rearrangement joins TRBV20-1 to TRBJ2-1; unclear D gene. Looked up from germline, CDR1 is DFQATT and CDR2 is SNEGSKA (reference sequence). Trimming took 3 bases from V and 1 from J, leaving 10 bases between them. The CDR3 covers 14 residues. The CDR3 protein is CSASPQFSYNEQFF. CDR3 nucleotide sequence: TGCAGTGCTAGTCCCCAGTTTTCCTACAATGAGCAGTTCTTC.

CDR3 in amino acids: CASSMGTGGVYDTQYF. The DNA for the CDR3 is TGTGCCAGTAGTATGGGGACAGGGGGCGTTTATGATACGCAGTATTTT. The J gene is TRBJ2-3, the V gene TRBV19, with 12 bases lining up with TRBD1. Unmatched junction bases numbered 7, after V lost 3 bases and J lost 6 bases. Per the germline V gene, CDR1 is LNHDA and CDR2 is SQIVND (reference sequence). The CDR3 sequence is 16 residues long.

This clonotype was counted at least ten times. The chain is built from TRBV12-5 and TRBJ2-1; D is unclear. V gave up 3 bases and J gave up 6 bases, with 9 bases separating them. The CDR3 sequence is 13 residues long. Germline assignment: CDR1 LGHNT and CDR2 FRNRAP. This chain's CDR3 is CASGLSGVNEQFF. CDR3 in DNA: TGTGCTAGTGGTTTATCAGGCGTCAATGAGCAGTTCTTC. The entire variable domain, with the rest obtained from reference TRBV12-5 and TRBJ2-1, is as follows: DARVTQTPRHKVTEMGQEVTMRCQPILGHNTVFWYRQTMMQGLELLAYFRNRAPLDDSGMPKDRFSAEMPDATLATLKIQPSEPRDSAVYFCASGLSGVNEQFFGPGTRLTVL.

This clonotype has ten or more counts. V is TRBV28 and J is TRBJ1-1; 7 positions match TRBD1. This CDR3 spans 13 amino acids. J gave up 4 bases and V 6 bases, and 5 bases lay outside the gene matches. The germline V gene has CDR1 MDHEN and CDR2 SYDVKM. Here the CDR3 DNA reads TGTGCCAGCAGATCAGGGGGGTCCACTGAAGCTTTCTTT. This encodes CASRSGGSTEAFF.

This clonotype was seen a handful of times. The gene calls are TRBV27 and TRBJ2-7; 8 nucleotides match TRBD1. The germline V gene has CDR1 MNHEY and CDR2 SMNVEV (reference sequence). The V and J ends lost 6 bases and 3 bases, in that order; junction bases with no gene match: 4. CDR3 length: 13 residues. The CDR3 DNA reads as TGTGCCAGCAGCTGGACAGGGCGCTACGAGCAGTACTTC. This encodes CASSWTGRYEQYF.

There are many counts of this clonotype. The chain carries TRBV20-1 and TRBJ1-1; D remains ambiguous. The CDR3 spans 15 residues. V was pared by 3 bases and J by 0 bases, with 14 bases between. From germline, CDR1 is DFQATT and CDR2 SNEGSKA (reference sequence). As DNA, the CDR3 is TGCAGTGCTAGGGGTGGTGGGTTTATGAACACTGAAGCTTTCTTT. Translated: CSARGGGFMNTEAFF.

This clonotype turned up a few times. This chain uses TRBV3-1 with TRBJ2-7, with D unresolved. V was trimmed by 5 bases and J by 4 bases, leaving 15 bases between them. The CDR3 is 14 amino acids. Germline CDR1 and CDR2: LGHDT and YNNKEL (reference sequence). DNA of the CDR3: TGTGCCAGCAGCAGCTCGACACTATGGTACGAGCAGTACTTC. Protein product: CASSSSTLWYEQYF.

The chain recombines TRBV7-3 with TRBJ2-7; TRBD2 agrees at 7 bases. CDR1 and CDR2 from the germline V gene are SGHTA and FQGTGA. The CDR3 is 16 residues long. The J segment lost 4 bases and the V segment lost 1 base, leaving 10 bases of the junction unmatched. The CDR3 nucleotides read TGTGCCAGCAGCTTAATTTGGGGGAGGGCCGTTTACGAGCAGTACTTC. As protein: CASSLIWGRAVYEQYF.

This clonotype occurred many times. The chain links TRBV11-2 to TRBJ1-4, with D possibly matching TRBD1 (6 bases). V dropped 5 bases and J dropped 8 bases, with 18 bases sitting between them. The CDR3 contains 15 residues. Germline-derived CDR1 and CDR2 are SGHAT and FQNNGV. The CDR3 sequence: CASSPGLTGREKLFF. The DNA for the CDR3 is TGTGCCAGCAGCCCTGGCCTTACAGGGAGGGAAAAACTGTTTTTT.

This clonotype was picked up many times. The chain has TRBV6-1 and TRBJ2-3; 8 nucleotides line up with TRBD2. This CDR3 has 15 residues. Losses at the gene ends were 6 bases for V and 5 bases for J; bases not matched to a gene: 10. Germline CDR1 and CDR2: MNHNS and SASEGT. CDR3: CASSDSGILRDTQYF. DNA for the CDR3: TGTGCCAGCAGCGATAGCGGGATTTTGCGAGATACGCAGTATTTT.

This clonotype was observed at least ten times. CDR3 sequence reads: CASSTSGPPDTQYF. The CDR3, as DNA: TGTGCCAGCAGTACTAGCGGTCCGCCAGATACGCAGTATTTT. The chain uses TRBV2 and TRBJ2-3; 8 nucleotides agree with TRBD2. Germline V gene data show CDR1 as SNHLY and CDR2 as FYNNEI. The CDR3 extends over 14 amino acids. V was clipped by 5 bases and J by 4 bases; unmatched bases: 5.

This clonotype was counted at least ten times. The V call is TRBV3-1, the J call TRBJ1-3; a weak D match, TRBD1 (5 bases). CDR1 LGHDT and CDR2 YNNKEL come from the germline V gene (reference sequence). CDR3 length equals 16 residues. Trimming removed 0 bases from V and 0 bases from J, with 9 bases in between. This CDR3 reads CASSQDRGNSGNTIYF. Here the CDR3 DNA reads TGTGCCAGCAGCCAAGATCGGGGCAACTCTGGAAACACCATATATTTT.

This clonotype turned up a few times. V usage is TRBV19 and J usage is TRBJ1-5; D might be TRBD1 (6 bases). The CDR3 is 13 amino acids. Germline V gene lookup returns CDR1 LNHDA and CDR2 SQIVND (reference sequence). V shed 7 bases and J shed 3 bases, with 10 bases lying between them. CDR3 in DNA: TGTGCCAGTACAGGACAGAACAATCAGCCCCAGCATTTT. Amino acid sequence: CASTGQNNQPQHF. Full variable domain (outside the CDR3, taken from reference TRBV19 and TRBJ1-5): DGGITQSPKYLFRKEGQNVTLSCEQNLNHDAMYWYRQDPGQGLRLIYYSQIVNDFQKGDIAEGYSVSREKKESFPLTVTSAQKNPTAFYLCASTGQNNQPQHFGDGTRLSIL.

This clonotype was seen repeatedly, ten times or more. The rearrangement uses TRBV5-6 and TRBJ1-1, with D possibly matching TRBD1 (5 bases). V gave up 4 bases and J gave up 8 bases, with 15 bases separating them. Germline V CDR1 and CDR2: SGHDT, YYEEEE. The CDR3 length is 13 residues. CDR3 sequence reads: CASSTRQNLEAFF. The CDR3 bases are TGTGCCAGCAGCACAAGACAGAACCTAGAAGCTTTCTTT. The variable domain in full, with the rest retrieved from reference TRBV5-6 and TRBJ1-1, is DAGVTQSPTHLIKTRGQQVTLRCSPKSGHDTVSWYQQALGQGPQFIFQYYEEEERQRGNFPDRFSGHQFPNYSSELNVNALLLGDSALYLCASSTRQNLEAFFGQGTRLTVV.

The rearrangement links TRBV7-3 to TRBJ2-1, with D hard to call. The CDR3 spans 16 residues. Germline V gene data show CDR1 as SGHTA and CDR2 as FQGTGA. Trimming pared 5 bases from V and 0 bases from J, leaving 14 bases between. CDR3 nucleotides: TGTGCCAGCAGCCCGAATCCGCGAGACTCCTACAATGAGCAGTTCTTC. It specifies CASSPNPRDSYNEQFF.

Only a few counts were recorded for this clonotype. V usage is TRBV15 and J usage is TRBJ2-7, with TRBD2 matching 7 bases. V lost 3 bases and J lost 1; bases outside the gene matches: 6. The CDR3 runs to 15 residues. CDR1 is LNHNV, CDR2 YYDKDF, per germline (reference sequence). In DNA, the CDR3 is TGTGCCACCAGCAGCCGACGCGGGAGTTCCTACGAGCAGTACTTC. It translates to CATSSRRGSSYEQYF.

In this sample, this clonotype turned up many times. The chain recombines TRBV12-3 or TRBV12-4 with TRBJ1-1; maybe TRBD1 (5 bases). The CDR3 totals 13 residues. V was clipped by 8 bases and J by 0 bases, with 10 bases between them. This chain's CDR3 is CASEDSLNTEAFF. CDR3 DNA: TGTGCCAGCGAAGACAGCCTGAACACTGAAGCTTTCTTT.

In this sample, this clonotype turned up a few times. The chain has TRBV11-2 and TRBJ2-1, with 12 bases identical to TRBD2. V trimming: 3 bases; J trimming: 2 bases; junction bases outside the gene matches: 5. CDR1 is SGHAT and CDR2 is FQNNGV in the germline V gene. This CDR3 spans 17 amino acids. CDR3 nucleotide sequence: TGTGCCAGCAGCTTTTCTAGCGGGAGGGCCACCTACAATGAGCAGTTCTTC. The encoded protein is CASSFSSGRATYNEQFF.

The V call is TRBV20-1, the J call TRBJ1-1; no definite D call. V shed 3 bases and J shed 3 bases, with 11 bases lying between them. In germline, CDR1 is DFQATT, CDR2 SNEGSKA (reference sequence). This CDR3 has 13 amino acids. CDR3 in DNA: TGCAGTGCTAGCTTACAGATACACACTGAAGCTTTCTTT. It yields the protein CSASLQIHTEAFF.

This clonotype was recorded many times. The V and J genes are TRBV2 and TRBJ2-3; D is perhaps TRBD1 or TRBD2 (5 bases each). This CDR3 region has 14 residues. CDR1 is SNHLY, CDR2 FYNNEI, per germline. Trimming took off 7 bases at V and 0 bases at J, with 11 bases between the two ends. CDR3 sequence reads: CASKGSTSTDTQYF. DNA for the CDR3: TGTGCCAGCAAGGGGAGTACTAGCACAGATACGCAGTATTTT.

The gene calls are TRBV28 and TRBJ2-3; 12 bases are shared with TRBD2. V dropped 7 bases and J dropped 1; count of bases not matched to a gene: 6. Germline V gene data show CDR1 as MDHEN and CDR2 as SYDVKM. CDR3 length: 16 amino acids. CDR3 nucleotides: TGTGCCAGCATCCGATCTAGCGGGAGGGGCACAGATACGCAGTATTTT. Translated: CASIRSSGRGTDTQYF.

This clonotype was counted at least ten times. The chain links TRBV5-1 to TRBJ2-4, with 8 bases lining up with TRBD1. The CDR3 has 16 residues. Trimming at V came to 1 base and at J to 8 bases, leaving 11 bases not matched to a gene. Germline values: CDR1 SGHRS, CDR2 YFSETQ. CDR3 nucleotides: TGCGCCAGCAGCTTGATCTCAGGGGGCGGTTTGGACATTCAGTACTTC. Residues: CASSLISGGGLDIQYF. The full variable domain, with the rest looked up from reference TRBV5-1 and TRBJ2-4, is KAGVTQTPRYLIKTRGQQVTLSCSPISGHRSVSWYQQTPGQGLQFLFEYFSETQRNKGNFPGRFSGRQFSNSRSEMNVSTLELGDSALYLCASSLISGGGLDIQYFGAGTRLSVL.

In its sample, this clonotype was seen once. V and J are TRBV20-1 and TRBJ2-1, with a weak D call TRBD2 (5 bases). The CDR3 has 13 residues. Trimming removed 4 bases from V and 0 bases from J, with 7 bases in between. CDR1 is DFQATT and CDR2 is SNEGSKA in the germline V gene (reference sequence). The DNA for the CDR3 is TGCAGTGCTATAGCGAGCTCCTACAATGAGCAGTTCTTC. It is translated as CSAIASSYNEQFF.